A single sample is the source of the 12 T cell receptor beta chains below, sequenced in a study of blood T cells in healthy people across ages. Sample-barcoded 5' priming and a J-beta primer mix drove a second PCR of roughly 6 to 12 cycles. TCRdb reprocessed the 5' RACE reads with MiXCR, giving one entry per CDR3 protein. Of 650,000 to 900,000 distinct CDR3 sequences listed, 55% to 65% are singletons. The specimen was blood. These TCRs come from a man between 25 and 39 years old in good health.

This chain links TRBV3-1 with TRBJ1-1, with TRBD1 matching over 9 bases. There are 15 residues in the CDR3. Looked up from germline, CDR1 is LGHDT and CDR2 is YNNKEL (reference sequence). V dropped 2 bases and J dropped 3; count of bases not matched to a gene: 4. The CDR3 is CASSQWDRADTEAFF. The CDR3 region has the DNA TGTGCCAGCAGCCAATGGGACAGGGCGGACACTGAAGCTTTCTTT.

A word on this clonotype: A much larger clone lies one base from this, so it may be a read error. The chain joins TRBV20-1 to TRBJ2-7, with 10 bases identical to TRBD2. The J segment lost 0 bases and the V segment lost 5 bases, leaving 7 bases of the junction unmatched. CDR3 length: 15 residues. The germline CDR1 and CDR2 sequences are DFQATT and SNEGSKA (reference sequence). DNA for the CDR3: TGCAGTGCTGGGACTAGCGTACCCATCTCCTACGAGCAGTACTTC. Residues: CSAGTSVPISYEQYF.

The chain couples TRBV12-3 or TRBV12-4 to TRBJ1-2; D gene unclear. Trimming took off 8 bases at V and 6 bases at J, with 10 bases between the two ends. CDR3 length equals 11 residues. In nucleotides, the CDR3 is TGTGCCAGCTCGAGGGCCCATGGCTACACCTTC. It specifies CASSRAHGYTF.

CDR3 protein: CASSQGRGLMTDTQYF. The CDR3 region has the DNA TGCGCCAGCAGCCAAGGGAGGGGGTTAATGACAGATACGCAGTATTTT. This chain connects TRBV4-3 to TRBJ2-3; either TRBD1 or TRBD2 may supply D (6 bases each). With 1 base removed from V and 3 bases from J, the gap between germline ends came to 14 bases. The length of the CDR3 is 16 residues. In germline, CDR1 is LGHNA, CDR2 YSLEER.

At least ten counts were recorded for this clonotype. The chain joins TRBV9 to TRBJ2-3; D is perhaps TRBD1 (5 bases). The CDR3 runs to 15 residues. CDR1 is SGDLS, CDR2 YYNGEE, per germline. With 2 bases removed from V and 2 bases from J, the gap between germline ends came to 12 bases. The CDR3 loop reads CASSVGQQDTDTQYF. DNA for the CDR3: TGTGCCAGCAGCGTGGGGCAACAGGACACAGATACGCAGTATTTT.

The sample holds a few counts of this clonotype. The V gene is TRBV29-1, the J gene TRBJ2-1; D is unclear. Between the trimmed V and J ends, which lost 0 bases and 4 bases, there was a span of 16 bases. This CDR3 is built from 16 residues. CDR1 and CDR2 from the germline V gene are SQVTM and ANQGSEA. The CDR3 DNA follows: TGCAGCGTTGAAGATCCAACCCTACAATTGTACAATGAGCAGTTCTTC. This encodes CSVEDPTLQLYNEQFF.

A word on this clonotype: Mismatch with germline at one junction end may stem from a read error. J is TRBJ2-7 and V is TRBV9, with 7 bases aligning to TRBD2. The CDR3 is 14 residues long. CDR1 SGDLS and CDR2 YYNGEE come from the germline V gene. CDR3 bases: TGTACCAGCAGCGTAGCTGGCGGGGGCTACGAGCAGTACTTC. Translated: CTSSVAGGGYEQYF.

In DNA, the CDR3 is TGTGCCACCAGCAGAGATCTGGCACTAGCGGGGGGTAAGAATGAGCAGTACTTC. It codes for CATSRDLALAGGKNEQYF. V is TRBV15 and J is TRBJ2-5; 12 nucleotides line up with TRBD2. This CDR3 has 18 residues. Losses at the gene ends were 0 bases for V and 11 bases for J; bases not matched to a gene: 16. Germline V gene data show CDR1 as LNHNV and CDR2 as YYDKDF (reference sequence).

This clonotype was picked up a small number of times. The chain uses TRBV3-1 and TRBJ2-7, with D unclear. Germline lookup yields CDR1 LGHDT and CDR2 YNNKEL (reference sequence). This CDR3 has 13 residues. V lost 0 bases and J lost 3, with 6 bases in between. The DNA for the CDR3 is TGTGCCAGCAGCCAAGATCTCTTCTACGAGCAGTACTTC. Protein product: CASSQDLFYEQYF.

The CDR3 region is CATSDRATADTQYF. The CDR3 DNA reads TGTGCCACCAGTGATCGGGCCACAGCGGATACGCAGTATTTT. The V call is TRBV24-1, the J call TRBJ2-3; D is uncertain. This CDR3 comprises 14 residues. The germline CDR1 and CDR2 sequences are KGHDR and SFDVKD. Trimming took off 3 bases at V and 6 bases at J, with 12 bases between the two ends.

Here the CDR3 DNA reads TGTGCCAGCAGCCGACTAGAGGTCGGGGAGCTGTTTTTT. Amino acid sequence: CASSRLEVGELFF. This chain links TRBV7-9 with TRBJ2-2; TRBD2 is a possible D gene (6 bases). The V end was cut by 5 bases, the J end by 7 bases, with 11 bases between. The germline V gene has CDR1 SEHNR and CDR2 FQNEAQ (reference sequence). The CDR3 loop spans 13 amino acids.

This chain connects TRBV27 to TRBJ2-3, with 8 bases fitting TRBD1. In germline, CDR1 is MNHEY, CDR2 SMNVEV (reference sequence). There are 15 residues in the CDR3. The J segment lost 2 bases and the V segment lost 5 bases, leaving 6 bases of the junction unmatched. The CDR3 DNA reads TGTGCCAGCAGTGAGACAGGGGTAGACACAGATACGCAGTATTTT. Its translation: CASSETGVDTDTQYF.